These 11 T cell receptor beta chains came from one sample sequenced in a study of blood T cell repertoires in COVID-19. Generated by immunoSEQ multiplex PCR, the TCRdb table keeps only in-frame clones and is missing some. This sample has approximately 270,000 clones, with approximately 89% found just once. Sequenced sample: PBMCs or T cells enriched from blood (not recorded which). All receptors derive from a man aged 35-49 years who had been exposed to COVID-19.

This rearrangement joins TRBV27 to TRBJ1-1; 8 nucleotides match TRBD1. The germline V gene has CDR1 MNHEY and CDR2 SMNVEV (reference sequence). V lost 7 bases and J lost 1; bases outside the gene matches: 11. The CDR3 loop spans 16 amino acids. CDR3: CASTPYQGARNTEAFF. The CDR3 DNA sequence: TGTGCCAGCACCCCATATCAGGGGGCGCGGAACACTGAAGCTTTCTTT.

V usage is TRBV27 and J usage is TRBJ2-7, with D maybe TRBD2 (6 bases). The V gene's germline CDR1 is MNHEY and CDR2 SMNVEV (reference sequence). The CDR3 consists of 14 residues. Trimming took off 6 bases at V and 8 bases at J, with 20 bases between the two ends. The CDR3, as DNA: TGTGCCAGCAGCCAGACTAGGAAGTTTTATCAGCAGTACTTC. This encodes CASSQTRKFYQQYF.

The J gene is TRBJ2-2, the V gene TRBV2, with 15 bases aligning to TRBD2. V trimming: 10 bases; J trimming: 2 bases; junction bases outside the gene matches: 11. In germline, CDR1 is SNHLY, CDR2 FYNNEI. CDR3 length: 18 residues. CDR3 sequence: CATTQRTSGRVNTGELFF. CDR3 coding DNA: TGTGCCACCACACAGAGGACTAGCGGGAGGGTTAACACCGGGGAGCTGTTTTTT.

This rearrangement joins TRBV28 to TRBJ2-1; a weak D match, TRBD1 (6 bases). Trimming removed 7 bases from V and 9 bases from J, with 25 bases in between. CDR1 MDHEN and CDR2 SYDVKM come from the germline V gene. This CDR3 has 16 residues. The CDR3 sequence is CASNPSTRGLRSEQFF. CDR3 nucleotide sequence: TGTGCCAGCAACCCTTCCACCAGGGGCTTACGGAGTGAGCAGTTCTTC.

The V gene is TRBV5-1, the J gene TRBJ1-5; the D is unclear. This CDR3 spans 15 amino acids. Germline V gives CDR1 SGHRS, CDR2 YFSETQ. Deletions cut 0 bases from V and 0 bases from J, with 7 bases between. CDR3 loop: CASSLGGGSNQPQHF. The CDR3 DNA follows: TGCGCCAGCAGCTTGGGGGGAGGTAGCAATCAGCCCCAGCATTTT. Using reference TRBV5-1 and TRBJ1-5 for the parts outside the CDR3, the full variable domain is KAGVTQTPRYLIKTRGQQVTLSCSPISGHRSVSWYQQTPGQGLQFLFEYFSETQRNKGNFPGRFSGRQFSNSRSEMNVSTLELGDSALYLCASSLGGGSNQPQHFGDGTRLSIL.

The chain joins TRBV6-4 to TRBJ2-3; D might be TRBD2 (6 bases). Trimming removed 0 bases at V and 2 bases at J, with 12 bases between. The CDR3 length is 16 residues. Germline CDR1 is MRHNA and CDR2 is SNTAGT. The CDR3 DNA follows: TGTGCCAGCAGTGACTCGAGAGGCGGGGACACAGATACGCAGTATTTT. Translating it yields CASSDSRGGDTDTQYF.

The V and J genes are TRBV27 and TRBJ1-6; TRBD1 agrees at 7 bases. The germline V gene has CDR1 MNHEY and CDR2 SMNVEV (reference sequence). After removal of 0 bases from V and 7 bases from J, the junction contained 6 bases not matched to a gene. The CDR3 contains 16 residues. CDR3 bases: TGTGCCAGCAGTTTATCCGCTAACAGGGGAAATTCACCCCTCCACTTT. Its protein product is CASSLSANRGNSPLHF.

The genes are TRBV2 and TRBJ2-1, with D tentatively TRBD1 (5 bases). Germline assignment: CDR1 SNHLY and CDR2 FYNNEI. V was cut by 5 bases and J by 5 bases, with 10 bases left in between. The CDR3 sequence is 13 residues long. CDR3 in DNA: TGTGCCAGCAGTTTTTTAGGGGACAATGAGCAGTTCTTC. Protein: CASSFLGDNEQFF.

The V call is TRBV10-3, the J call TRBJ2-1; the match to TRBD1 covers 8 bases. The CDR3 consists of 17 residues. Unmatched junction bases numbered 12, after V lost 5 bases and J lost 3 bases. Looked up from germline, CDR1 is ENHRY and CDR2 is SYGVKD. CDR3 sequence reads: CAISTSVGTGYYNEQFF. Written as DNA, the CDR3 is TGTGCCATCAGTACATCCGTTGGGACAGGATACTACAATGAGCAGTTCTTC.

This chain links TRBV27 with TRBJ1-4, with D hard to call. CDR3 length: 12 amino acids. Germline values: CDR1 MNHEY, CDR2 SMNVEV (reference sequence). Trimming removed 5 bases at V and 12 bases at J, with 13 bases between. CDR3 sequence reads: CASSRPAGELFF. The CDR3 nucleotides are TGTGCCAGCAGTCGCCCTGCCGGGGAACTGTTTTTT.

J is TRBJ2-2 and V is TRBV19; D is possibly TRBD1 (5 bases). V lost 5 bases, J lost 0 bases, and 16 bases lay in between. CDR3 length: 17 amino acids. Germline V CDR1 and CDR2: LNHDA, SQIVND (reference sequence). The CDR3 sequence is CASSVLTELANTGELFF. DNA of the CDR3: TGTGCCAGTAGTGTATTGACAGAGCTCGCGAACACCGGGGAGCTGTTTTTT.